The 30 T cell receptor beta chains below all came from one sample that was sequenced in a study of patients and donors after allogeneic stem cell transplantation. One entry per CDR3 protein, called by TCRdb with MiXCR from the RT-PCR reads. This sample carries fewer than 500,000 distinct CDR3 sequences, more than 15% of them seen once, and the ten largest clones take around 7.2%. Sequences were obtained from blood, either unsorted or a sorted T cell fraction (not recorded which). Receptors were obtained from a human donor who was either an allogeneic HSCT recipient or a stem cell or donor lymphocyte infusion donor (not recorded which). It is not recorded whose cells these are; they may come from a transplant donor.

The V and J genes are TRBV4-1 and TRBJ1-4; D not certain. This CDR3 contains 15 residues. Germline CDR1 reads MGHRA; CDR2 reads YSYEKL. V lost 1 base and J 5 bases, leaving 11 bases between the germline ends. CDR3 in amino acids: CASSQGGSYNEKLFF. The CDR3 DNA sequence: TGCGCCAGCAGCCAAGGAGGAAGTTACAATGAAAAACTGTTTTTT.

This clonotype was observed a few times. The V and J genes are TRBV7-9 and TRBJ2-5, with D maybe TRBD1 (6 bases). CDR1 and CDR2 from the germline V gene are SEHNR and FQNEAQ (reference sequence). The CDR3 runs to 14 residues. Trimming removed 4 bases at V and 3 bases at J, with 12 bases between. CDR3 loop: CASSSAGTKETQYF. In DNA form, the CDR3 reads TGTGCCAGCAGCTCCGCCGGGACAAAAGAGACCCAGTACTTC.

This rearrangement joins TRBV2 to TRBJ1-1, with a tentative D call TRBD1 (6 bases). V dropped 7 bases and J dropped 3 bases, with 15 bases sitting between them. The CDR3 totals 14 residues. Germline V gene lookup returns CDR1 SNHLY and CDR2 FYNNEI. CDR3 region: CASTRQARDTEAFF. CDR3 sequence (DNA): TGTGCCAGCACTCGACAGGCTCGGGACACTGAAGCTTTCTTT. Looking up the rest from reference TRBV2 and TRBJ1-1 gives the full variable domain: EPEVTQTPSHQVTQMGQEVILRCVPISNHLYFYWYRQILGQKVEFLVSFYNNEISEKSEIFDDQFSVERPDGSNFTLKIRSTKLEDSAMYFCASTRQARDTEAFFGQGTRLTVV.

In regard to this clonotype: A junction end diverges from the germline sequence, so it may reflect a read error. This chain links TRBV28 with TRBJ2-2, with D tentatively TRBD2 (6 bases). Germline values: CDR1 MDHEN, CDR2 SYDVKM. The CDR3 length is 15 residues. The DNA for the CDR3 is TGTGCCAGCAGTCGACTAGTGGGGAACGCCGGGGAGCTGTTTTTT. This codes for CASSRLVGNAGELFF.

This chain connects TRBV6-1 to TRBJ1-2; D gene ambiguous. V lost 4 bases and J 4 bases, leaving 13 bases between the germline ends. The CDR3 runs to 14 residues. Germline CDR1 is MNHNS and CDR2 is SASEGT. The CDR3 reads CASSGAPRGYGYTF. In nucleotides, the CDR3 is TGTGCCAGCAGTGGGGCTCCCCGGGGCTATGGCTACACCTTC.

This clonotype turned up a few times. The chain links TRBV7-2 to TRBJ2-1; TRBD2 matches 15 bases. Germline V gene data show CDR1 as SGHTA and CDR2 as FQGNSA. J was trimmed by 11 bases and V by 3 bases; bases with no gene match: 11. The length of the CDR3 is 17 residues. The CDR3 nucleotides are TGTGCCAGCAGCTTTGGGACTAGCGGGGGGTCCCGGTTAAAGCAGTTCTTC. It is translated as CASSFGTSGGSRLKQFF.

This clonotype appeared a few times. V gene TRBV20-1 combines with J gene TRBJ1-5; TRBD1 is a possible D gene (5 bases). Germline V gene lookup returns CDR1 DFQATT and CDR2 SNEGSKA (reference sequence). This CDR3 contains 15 residues. The ends were cut back, 2 bases at V and 5 bases at J, with 16 bases in the middle. CDR3 DNA sequence: TGCAGTGCTAGACCCGCCGGGGGAGGAGATCAGCCCCAGCATTTT. Residues: CSARPAGGGDQPQHF.

The J gene is TRBJ1-4, the V gene TRBV20-1, with D possibly matching TRBD1 (6 bases). In germline, CDR1 is DFQATT, CDR2 SNEGSKA (reference sequence). The CDR3 has 15 residues. Between the trimmed V and J ends, which lost 3 bases and 2 bases, there was a span of 13 bases. This CDR3 is CSASSRGVTNEKLFF. The DNA of the CDR3 is TGCAGTGCTAGTTCAAGGGGGGTGACTAATGAAAAACTGTTTTTT.

V gene TRBV12-3 or TRBV12-4 combines with J gene TRBJ2-2; 13 bases fit TRBD2. This CDR3 spans 16 amino acids. Trimming removed 5 bases from V and 7 bases from J; junction bases left unmatched: 7. The CDR3 here is CASSPGLAGAIGELFF. The CDR3 nucleotides read TGTGCCAGCAGTCCAGGACTAGCGGGGGCCATCGGGGAGCTGTTTTTT.

J is TRBJ2-7 and V is TRBV6-1; 8 nucleotides agree with TRBD1. V shed 6 bases and J 3 bases; nucleotides not matched to a gene: 4. The germline V gene encodes CDR1 MNHNS and CDR2 SASEGT. The CDR3 has 13 amino acids. The CDR3 sequence: CASSRQGHYEQYF. CDR3 DNA: TGTGCCAGCAGCAGACAGGGGCACTACGAGCAGTACTTC.

V gene TRBV4-1 combines with J gene TRBJ1-6; D remains ambiguous. This CDR3 is built from 13 residues. The ends were cut back, 2 bases at V and 8 bases at J, with 7 bases in the middle. Germline V gives CDR1 MGHRA, CDR2 YSYEKL. Here the CDR3 DNA reads TGCGCCAGCAGCCAAACGGCCGATTCACCCCTCCACTTT. Its protein product is CASSQTADSPLHF.

This clonotype appeared a few times. The chain links TRBV20-1 to TRBJ2-7; D not certain. The CDR3 is made up of 15 amino acids. V lost 6 bases, J lost 0 bases, and 18 bases lay in between. CDR1 is DFQATT and CDR2 is SNEGSKA in the germline V gene (reference sequence). CDR3 in amino acids: CSAPNSAISSYEQYF. CDR3 sequence (DNA): TGCAGTGCCCCAAATTCGGCTATCTCCTCCTACGAGCAGTACTTC.

The chain employs TRBV5-1 and TRBJ1-6; TRBD1 agrees at 8 bases. The CDR3 is 15 amino acids. The V gene's germline CDR1 is SGHRS and CDR2 YFSETQ. The J segment lost 9 bases and the V segment lost 0 bases, leaving 5 bases of the junction unmatched. CDR3 sequence reads: CASSLEGQGGSPLHF. The DNA for the CDR3 is TGCGCCAGCAGCTTGGAAGGACAGGGCGGTTCACCCCTCCACTTT.

In its sample, this clonotype was seen a few times. The chain links TRBV4-1 to TRBJ1-5; D is uncertain. The CDR3 is 15 residues long. V lost 5 bases, J lost 0 bases, and 11 bases lay in between. Germline V gene lookup returns CDR1 MGHRA and CDR2 YSYEKL. CDR3 nucleotide sequence: TGCGCCAGCAGCATAACGGACGGTAGCAATCAGCCCCAGCATTTT. Encoded protein: CASSITDGSNQPQHF.

The gene calls are TRBV6-1 and TRBJ2-2; D perhaps matches TRBD2 (7 bases). V lost 8 bases to trimming and J lost 10 bases, with 26 bases between them. Germline CDR1 MNHNS, CDR2 SASEGT. The CDR3 runs 16 residues. CDR3 nucleotides: TGTGCCAGCCGCCTAGAGGGGGGGTCTTTCTTCGAGGAGCTGTTTTTT. It translates to CASRLEGGSFFEELFF.

The V gene is TRBV5-1, the J gene TRBJ2-7; TRBD2 matches 9 bases. Germline CDR1 SGHRS, CDR2 YFSETQ. The CDR3 has 14 residues. V gave up 4 bases and J gave up 2 bases; unmatched junction bases: 4. CDR3 nucleotide sequence: TGCGCCAGCAGCATGACTAGCGGACCCTACGAGCAGTACTTC. This gives the protein CASSMTSGPYEQYF.

This clonotype was seen a few times. The chain is built from TRBV10-3 and TRBJ1-1, with 10 bases aligning to TRBD1. The length of the CDR3 is 14 residues. V gave up 4 bases and J gave up 5 bases; unmatched junction bases: 4. Germline V gene data show CDR1 as ENHRY and CDR2 as SYGVKD. CDR3 in amino acids: CAISAGQGVTEAFF. CDR3 in DNA: TGTGCCATCAGTGCTGGACAGGGGGTGACTGAAGCTTTCTTT.

This clonotype was observed at least ten times. This chain joins TRBV4-1 and TRBJ1-3; D unresolved. V shed 1 base and J shed 4 bases, with 11 bases lying between them. Germline V gene lookup returns CDR1 MGHRA and CDR2 YSYEKL. The CDR3 runs 15 residues. The CDR3 region has the DNA TGCGCCAGCAGCCAAGTGTCAAAGAGGGGAAACACCATATATTTT. Amino acids: CASSQVSKRGNTIYF.

The V call is TRBV12-3 or TRBV12-4, the J call TRBJ1-6; the D is unclear. V lost 5 bases to trimming and J lost 8 bases, with 7 bases between them. CDR3 length: 12 amino acids. This CDR3 is CASSTKDSPLHF. The DNA of the CDR3 is TGTGCCAGCAGTACGAAGGATTCACCCCTCCACTTT.

There are a few counts of this clonotype. The chain couples TRBV20-1 to TRBJ2-7; possibly TRBD2 for D (6 bases). From germline, CDR1 is DFQATT and CDR2 SNEGSKA (reference sequence). V was trimmed by 1 base and J by 3 bases, leaving 10 bases between them. This CDR3 spans 13 amino acids. The CDR3 is CSARGLGGYEQYF. The CDR3 region has the DNA TGCAGTGCTAGAGGTCTGGGAGGCTACGAGCAGTACTTC.

The chain is built from TRBV5-1 and TRBJ1-1, with TRBD1 matching 7 bases. V was clipped by 0 bases and J by 6 bases; unmatched bases: 5. Germline V gene data show CDR1 as SGHRS and CDR2 as YFSETQ. The CDR3 spans 14 residues. The CDR3 region is CASSLEDRAPEAFF. The CDR3 DNA is TGCGCCAGCAGCTTGGAAGACAGGGCTCCTGAAGCTTTCTTT.

CDR3 DNA: TGTGCCAGCCGTGTATTGGCGGGAGTTTTGGCCGGGGAGCTGTTTTTT. Translated, it gives CASRVLAGVLAGELFF. The chain links TRBV2 to TRBJ2-2; TRBD2 agrees at 7 bases. There are 16 residues in the CDR3. Germline trimming cut 8 bases from V and 6 bases from J; bases unmatched to any gene: 15. From germline, CDR1 is SNHLY and CDR2 FYNNEI. Full variable domain (remainder filled in from reference TRBV2 and TRBJ2-2): EPEVTQTPSHQVTQMGQEVILRCVPISNHLYFYWYRQILGQKVEFLVSFYNNEISEKSEIFDDQFSVERPDGSNFTLKIRSTKLEDSAMYFCASRVLAGVLAGELFFGEGSRLTVL.

The rearrangement uses TRBV6-5 and TRBJ1-1, with D uncertain. This CDR3 is built from 12 residues. Germline V gene lookup returns CDR1 MNHEY and CDR2 SVGAGI. Trimming stripped 5 bases from V and 3 bases from J, with 7 bases between. CDR3 protein: CASSLRDTEAFF. CDR3 DNA sequence: TGTGCCAGCAGTCTCCGGGACACTGAAGCTTTCTTT.

The V and J genes are TRBV2 and TRBJ2-4; a possible D gene is TRBD1 (6 bases). Per the germline V gene, CDR1 is SNHLY and CDR2 is FYNNEI. The CDR3 sequence is 13 residues long. Trimming took 6 bases from V and 8 from J, leaving 14 bases between them. CDR3 coding DNA: TGTGCCAGCAGAACCCAACAGGGTCACATTCAGTACTTC. This translates into CASRTQQGHIQYF.

The gene calls are TRBV9 and TRBJ1-2; 7 bases fit TRBD1. The CDR3 sequence is 16 residues long. With 0 bases clipped from V and 2 bases from J, the junction kept 7 bases outside the gene matches. In germline, CDR1 is SGDLS, CDR2 YYNGEE. This CDR3 reads CASSVGVTGDNYGYTF. In DNA, the CDR3 is TGTGCCAGCAGCGTAGGGGTTACAGGGGACAACTATGGCTACACCTTC. Complete variable domain (other parts from reference TRBV9 and TRBJ1-2): DSGVTQTPKHLITATGQRVTLRCSPRSGDLSVYWYQQSLDQGLQFLIQYYNGEERAKGNILERFSAQQFPDLHSELNLSSLELGDSALYFCASSVGVTGDNYGYTFGSGTRLTVV.

The chain links TRBV5-1 to TRBJ1-1; D may be TRBD1 (5 bases). The CDR3 totals 15 residues. V lost 0 bases to trimming and J lost 3 bases, with 12 bases between them. In germline, CDR1 is SGHRS, CDR2 YFSETQ. The CDR3: CASSLDRGADTEAFF. CDR3 DNA: TGCGCCAGCAGCTTGGATAGGGGCGCGGACACTGAAGCTTTCTTT.

This clonotype occurred a few times. The V and J genes are TRBV4-1 and TRBJ2-7, with D tentatively TRBD1 or TRBD2 (5 bases each). Germline V gives CDR1 MGHRA, CDR2 YSYEKL. V lost 5 bases and J lost 4, with 18 bases in between. There are 15 residues in the CDR3. In DNA, the CDR3 is TGCGCCAGCAGCACCTACCAGGGAGTAGGATACGAGCAGTACTTC. This codes for CASSTYQGVGYEQYF.

This clonotype was found a few times. The V and J genes are TRBV20-1 and TRBJ2-5; 7 bases agree with TRBD2. The CDR3 has 15 amino acids. The germline V gene has CDR1 DFQATT and CDR2 SNEGSKA (reference sequence). The junction had 11 bases not matched to a gene; V was cut back by 5 bases and J by 2 bases. DNA of the CDR3: TGCAGTGCTCGAGGGCTAGCGGAACCACAAGAGACCCAGTACTTC. It specifies CSARGLAEPQETQYF.

The chain is built from TRBV3-1 and TRBJ2-5, with D perhaps TRBD1 or TRBD2 (6 bases each). The V and J ends lost 2 bases and 0 bases respectively, with 13 bases between them. The CDR3 totals 16 residues. The germline CDR1 and CDR2 sequences are LGHDT and YNNKEL (reference sequence). CDR3 sequence (DNA): TGTGCCAGCAGCCAAAGGGGGGTGGGCAACCAAGAGACCCAGTACTTC. Encoded protein: CASSQRGVGNQETQYF.

The rearrangement uses TRBV27 and TRBJ2-1; no reliable D call. The germline V gene encodes CDR1 MNHEY and CDR2 SMNVEV (reference sequence). V was shortened by 3 bases and J by 6 bases, with 9 bases between the two germline ends. This CDR3 comprises 13 residues. Here the CDR3 reads CASSFGVGNEQFF. CDR3 nucleotides: TGTGCCAGCAGTTTCGGAGTAGGCAATGAGCAGTTCTTC.